The clone carrying this T cell receptor (beta chain) was seen only once. The target antigen is unknown. This specimen comes from a study of siplizumab effects on memory and regulatory T cells. General study points: Both greater diversity than memory cells and a major contribution to the alloresponse seemed to characterize naive T cells.

Germline V gives CDR1 SGHTA, CDR2 FQGNSA. The CDR3 length is 17 residues. J was trimmed by 7 bases and V by 5 bases; bases with no gene match: 12. Roughly 1.1 x 10^5 TCR templates were measured in each sample. Here immunoSEQ multiplex PCR was the method, and the copy in TCRdb shows in-frame clones only, minus some. Of some 110,000 clones detected, about 92% appear once; the ten largest clones hold around 0.32%. The gene calls are TRBV7-2 and TRBJ2-5; TRBD2 matches 14 bases. This clonotype originated in a human donor in good health. The sample consisted of CD4+ T cells sorted from blood. The CDR3 nucleotides are TGTGCCAGCAGCCGTGGACTAGCGGGAGGCCGAGGGGGGACCCAGTACTTC. Translating gives CASSRGLAGGRGGTQYF.